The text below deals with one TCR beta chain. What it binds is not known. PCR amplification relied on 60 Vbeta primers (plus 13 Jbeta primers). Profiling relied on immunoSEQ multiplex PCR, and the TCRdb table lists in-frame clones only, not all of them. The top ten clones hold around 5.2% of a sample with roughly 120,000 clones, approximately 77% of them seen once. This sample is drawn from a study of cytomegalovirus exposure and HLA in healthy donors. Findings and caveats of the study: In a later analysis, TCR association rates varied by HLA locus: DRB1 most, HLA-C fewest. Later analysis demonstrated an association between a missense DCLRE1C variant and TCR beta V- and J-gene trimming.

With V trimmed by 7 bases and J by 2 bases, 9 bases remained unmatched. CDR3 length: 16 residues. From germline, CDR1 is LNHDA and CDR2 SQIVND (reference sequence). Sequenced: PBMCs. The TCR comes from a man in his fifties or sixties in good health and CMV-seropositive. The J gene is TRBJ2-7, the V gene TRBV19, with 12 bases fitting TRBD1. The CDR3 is CASKNAGTGGPYEQYF. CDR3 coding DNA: TGTGCCAGTAAAAATGCCGGGACAGGGGGCCCCTACGAGCAGTACTTC.